This T cell receptor beta chain was profiled in a study of cytomegalovirus exposure and HLA in healthy donors. Whole-study findings and limits: Donors belonging to an Asian-associated ancestry cluster reportedly showed fewer N-insertions in productive TCRs than the approximately 680-donor mean, according to what a later analysis found. Many donors carried some public TCRs, although rarity characterized most TCR sequences. The authors enumerated over 150 TCR beta chains as linked to cytomegalovirus. Clonal expansion, a later analysis showed, was greater in HLA-associated TCR beta chains than in equally common others.

Worth noting for this clone: Its antigen is as yet unknown.

The CDR3 is 15 amino acids. The V gene's germline CDR1 is ENHRY and CDR2 SYGVKD. Trimming took 4 bases from V and 3 from J, leaving 15 bases between them. PCR used 60 Vbeta primers and 13 Jbeta primers. Generated by immunoSEQ multiplex PCR, the TCRdb table keeps only in-frame clones and is missing some. The sample includes a few hundred thousand clones, 80% to 95% of them seen just once. Specimen: PBMCs. The TCR was taken from a girl under 10 years old in good health and CMV-seronegative. The chain couples TRBV10-3 to TRBJ1-1; perhaps TRBD1 as D (6 bases). This chain's CDR3 is CAISAIQGPDTEAFF. The CDR3 region has the DNA TGTGCCATCAGTGCGATACAGGGACCGGACACTGAAGCTTTCTTT.